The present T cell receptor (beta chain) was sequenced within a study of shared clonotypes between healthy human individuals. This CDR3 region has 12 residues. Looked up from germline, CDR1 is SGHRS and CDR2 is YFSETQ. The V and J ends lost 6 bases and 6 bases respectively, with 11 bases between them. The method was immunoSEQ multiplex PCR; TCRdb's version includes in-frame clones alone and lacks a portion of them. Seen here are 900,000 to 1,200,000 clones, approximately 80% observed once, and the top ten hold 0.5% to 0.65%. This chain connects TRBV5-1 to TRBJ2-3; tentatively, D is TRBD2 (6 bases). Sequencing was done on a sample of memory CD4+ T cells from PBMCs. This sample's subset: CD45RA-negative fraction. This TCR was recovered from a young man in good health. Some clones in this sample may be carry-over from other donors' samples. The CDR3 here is CASIPSGDTQYF. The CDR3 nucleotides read TGCGCCAGCATCCCCAGCGGGGATACGCAGTATTTT.